The clone carrying this T cell receptor beta chain has just a few counts. Its antigen is unidentified. The sample belongs to a study of T cells in Graves' hyperthyroidism and ophthalmopathy. The V end lost 0 bases, the J end lost 3 bases, and 9 bases lay between the germline ends. This CDR3 comprises 15 residues. Germline CDR1 and CDR2: LGHNA and YSLEER. General study points: Blood also showed most of the thyroid clonotypes that were expanded above 0.001. Ophthalmopathy cases were set apart from stable hyperthyroidism by a 13 V-J model.

For the diagnoses, clinical symptoms, serum thyroxine and TRAb, thyroid ultrasound and orbital computed tomography were used. PBMCs were obtained from 10 ml fresh peripheral blood. Amplified TCR beta CDR3 regions came from RNA transcripts. First-round RT-PCR targeting the TCR CDR3 was performed with the HTBI primer set. TCRdb called the multiplex PCR reads again in MiXCR, with one record for every CDR3 protein. This sample has approximately 600,000 distinct CDR3 sequences; approximately 15% occur once, and the top ten carry roughly 7%. The sample comprised blood. This clonotype was sampled from a woman aged 18-35 years with Graves' ophthalmopathy. V is TRBV4-3 and J is TRBJ2-1, with D uncertain. CDR3 sequence: CASSQDTAGYNEQFF. The CDR3 coding sequence is TGCGCCAGCAGCCAAGACACGGCCGGCTACAATGAGCAGTTCTTC.